A selection of T cell receptor beta chains follows, all from one sample in a study of T cell repertoires in cytomegalovirus infection. TCRdb fed the reads into MiXCR, producing one record per CDR3 protein. The data show 490,000 or so distinct CDR3 sequences, about 11% seen once. The sequenced material came from PBMCs. All receptors derive from a human donor in good health (CMV status not recorded). Some clones in this sample may be carry-over from other donors' samples. CDR3s include the opening cysteine and the closing phenylalanine or tryptophan. A D gene is named only where the DNA matches it firmly. A clone size is listed for some rows: how often the clone was seen (once, few, many), or a class if it is expanded.

>.|TRBV5-6|TRBJ2-6|.
CAGIGRQTGANVLTF
TGTGCCGGAATAGGGCGGCAGACTGGGGCCAACGTCCTGACTTTC
>TRBD2|TRBV6-2/TRBV6-3|TRBJ2-3|.
CASSYYKGLALVNTQYF
TGTGCCAGCAGTTACTACAAAGGACTAGCCCTCGTCAATACGCAGTATTTT
>.|TRBV14|TRBJ2-2|few
CASSQDVGGELFF
TGTGCCAGCAGCCAAGATGTAGGCGGGGAGCTGTTTTTT
>TRBD1|TRBV7-8|TRBJ2-5|many
CASSLFRRGGKETQYF
TGTGCCAGCAGCTTATTCCGGCGAGGGGGCAAGGAGACCCAGTACTTC
>.|TRBV27|TRBJ2-6|many
CASSFMGASGANVLTF
TGTGCCAGCAGTTTTATGGGGGCCTCTGGGGCCAACGTCCTGACTTTC
>TRBD1|TRBV11-2|TRBJ1-2|many
CASSFRGDGYTF
TGTGCCAGCAGCTTCAGGGGGGATGGCTACACCTTC
>.|TRBV5-1|TRBJ2-4|few
CASNTGQTLAKNIQYF
TGCGCCAGCAACACAGGGCAGACCCTAGCCAAAAACATTCAGTACTTC
>.|TRBV2|TRBJ2-3|many
CASSEARVNTDTQYF
TGTGCCAGCAGTGAAGCGAGGGTCAACACAGATACGCAGTATTTT
>.|TRBV7-9|TRBJ2-3|many
CASSPWTSTDTQYF
TGTGCCTCCTCTCCCTGGACTAGCACAGATACGCAGTATTTT
>.|TRBV4-1|TRBJ2-3|many
CASSQVVFSTDTQYF
TGCGCCAGCAGCCAAGTTGTCTTCAGCACAGATACGCAGTATTTT
>.|TRBV12-3/TRBV12-4|TRBJ2-1|.
CASSLASDEQFF
TGTGCCAGCAGTTTAGCCTCAGATGAGCAGTTCTTC
>.|TRBV6-4|TRBJ2-2|few
CASSDIAANTGELFF
TGTGCCAGCAGTGACATCGCGGCGAACACCGGGGAGCTGTTTTTT
>.|TRBV6-5|TRBJ1-2|.
CASSRDPSVGYTF
TGTGCCAGCAGCCGCGACCCCTCGGTAGGCTACACCTTC
>.|TRBV19|TRBJ1-2|many
CASLGGQRNRGYTF
TGTGCCAGTCTTGGCGGACAAAGAAATCGGGGCTACACCTTC
>.|TRBV5-6|TRBJ1-4|.
CASSGTASGKLFF
TGTGCCAGCAGCGGGACCGCTTCGGGAAAACTGTTTTTT
>.|TRBV5-5|TRBJ2-7|many
CASSWGGIRGYEQYF
TGTGCCAGCAGCTGGGGGGGGATCAGGGGCTACGAGCAGTACTTC
>.|TRBV11-2|TRBJ1-4|many
CASSSPEGSPWATRNEKLFF
TGTGCCAGCAGCTCCCCCGAGGGGTCTCCTTGGGCCACGAGGAATGAAAAACTGTTTTTT
>.|TRBV20-1|TRBJ1-1|few
CSARVGPTNTEAFF
TGCAGTGCTAGAGTGGGACCGACGAACACTGAAGCTTTCTTT
>TRBD1|TRBV29-1|TRBJ2-1|many
CSVGPGQVVEQFF
TGCAGCGTTGGGCCGGGACAGGTAGTAGAGCAGTTCTTC
>TRBD2|TRBV5-8|TRBJ2-1|.
CASSYWTSGDSYNEQFF
TGTGCCAGCAGTTATTGGACTAGCGGGGATTCCTACAATGAGCAGTTCTTC
>.|TRBV20-1|TRBJ2-5|few
CSARGSYGLQETQYF
TGCAGTGCTAGAGGGTCTTATGGATTGCAAGAGACCCAGTACTTC
>TRBD1|TRBV11-1|TRBJ2-1|many
CASSLQGDNEQFF
TGTGCCAGCAGCTTACAGGGGGACAATGAGCAGTTCTTC
>TRBD2|TRBV6-8|TRBJ2-4|.
CASSRTSGLPKNIQYF
TGTGCCAGCAGCCGGACTAGCGGCTTGCCCAAAAACATTCAGTACTTC
>.|TRBV7-8|TRBJ2-2|many
CASKDPNTGELFF
TGTGCCAGCAAGGATCCGAACACCGGGGAGCTGTTTTTT
>TRBD1|TRBV19|TRBJ1-1|.
CASSITPGQGKDEAFF
TGTGCCAGTAGTATAACGCCCGGACAGGGGAAGGATGAAGCTTTCTTT
>.|TRBV5-6|TRBJ2-7|.
CASSSSQARRSSEQYF
TGTGCCAGCAGTTCTTCTCAGGCGAGGAGATCATCCGAGCAGTACTTC
>.|TRBV20-1|TRBJ1-2|many
CSARGGGAYYGYTF
TGCAGTGCTAGAGGGGGGGGCGCATACTATGGCTACACCTTC
>TRBD2|TRBV7-8|TRBJ2-3|many
CASSSRAGSTDTQYF
TGTGCCAGCAGCAGTCGAGCGGGAAGCACAGATACGCAGTATTTT
>TRBD1|TRBV10-3|TRBJ1-5|many
CAISESMGRGKNQPQHF
TGTGCCATCAGTGAGTCGATGGGCAGGGGGAAAAATCAGCCCCAGCATTTT
>.|TRBV6-6|TRBJ1-5|.
CASSTDNGNQPQHF
TGTGCCAGCAGTACCGATAACGGCAATCAGCCCCAGCATTTT
>.|TRBV20-1|TRBJ2-5|few
CSASVSTGETQYF
TGCAGTGCTAGCGTCAGCACCGGGGAGACCCAGTACTTC
>.|TRBV3-1|TRBJ2-1|few
CASSPRGLGYNEQFF
TGTGCCAGCAGCCCGCGAGGCCTAGGCTACAATGAGCAGTTCTTC
>.|TRBV7-9|TRBJ2-7|many
CASSPSGVVGYEQYF
TGTGCCAGCAGCCCTTCGGGAGTAGTTGGATACGAGCAGTACTTC
>.|TRBV7-9|TRBJ1-1|many
CASSPTSVEAFF
TGTGCCAGCAGCCCGACCAGTGTTGAAGCTTTCTTT
>.|TRBV19|TRBJ2-3|few
CASSISGYPSDTQYF
TGTGCCAGTAGTATATCTGGCTACCCCTCAGATACGCAGTATTTT
>.|TRBV7-6|TRBJ2-6|.
CASSLEGLGAHVLTF
TGTGCCAGCAGCTTAGAAGGGCTGGGGGCCCACGTCCTGACTTTC
>.|TRBV19|TRBJ2-3|many
CASSIDNGASTDTQYF
TGTGCCAGTAGTATAGATAACGGAGCCAGCACAGATACGCAGTATTTT
>.|TRBV29-1|TRBJ2-5|many
CSVAQETQYF
TGCAGCGTTGCTCAAGAGACCCAGTACTTC
>TRBD2|TRBV7-9|TRBJ2-1|many
CASSLGLAGGDNEQFF
TGTGCCAGCAGCTTAGGCCTAGCGGGAGGGGACAATGAGCAGTTCTTC
>.|TRBV7-2|TRBJ2-7|many
CASSPLGPSYEQYF
TGTGCCAGCAGCCCTCTGGGGCCTTCCTACGAGCAGTACTTC
>.|TRBV4-1|TRBJ1-3|many
CASSQEERGNTIYF
TGCGCCAGCAGCCAAGAAGAGAGAGGAAACACCATATATTTT
>.|TRBV4-1|TRBJ2-7|many
CASSQDGDPGFREQYF
TGCGCCAGCAGCCAAGATGGTGATCCCGGGTTCCGCGAGCAGTACTTC
>TRBD1|TRBV6-5|TRBJ1-1|many
CASSQWDRLNTEAFF
TGTGCCAGCAGTCAATGGGACAGATTGAACACTGAAGCTTTCTTT
>TRBD1|TRBV5-5|TRBJ2-7|many
CASSLDGTGMREQYF
TGTGCCAGCAGCTTGGATGGGACAGGGATGAGGGAGCAGTACTTC
>TRBD2|TRBV9|TRBJ2-5|.
CASSASGGPAETQYF
TGTGCCAGCAGCGCTAGCGGGGGGCCGGCGGAGACCCAGTACTTC
>.|TRBV19|TRBJ2-2|.
CASSPTGAGGELFF
TGTGCCAGTAGTCCGACAGGAGCGGGCGGGGAGCTGTTTTTT
>.|TRBV5-1|TRBJ2-3|many
CASSSEAAADTQYF
TGCGCCAGCAGCTCCGAAGCGGCTGCAGATACGCAGTATTTT
>.|TRBV7-2|TRBJ2-6|many
CASSSRGAIEPGGLTGANVLTF
TGTGCCAGCAGCTCAAGAGGGGCCATAGAACCAGGGGGGTTGACTGGGGCCAACGTCCTGACTTTC
>TRBD2|TRBV6-2/TRBV6-3|TRBJ2-1|many
CASRETKGLARYNEQFF
TGTGCCAGCAGGGAAACTAAGGGACTAGCGAGATACAATGAGCAGTTCTTC
>TRBD2|TRBV7-6|TRBJ2-1|many
CASSSMTSGRGDEQFF
TGTGCCAGCAGCTCCATGACTAGCGGGAGGGGGGATGAGCAGTTCTTC
>.|TRBV11-2|TRBJ1-4|many
CASSLDLGEKLFF
TGTGCCAGCAGCTTAGATCTCGGAGAAAAACTGTTTTTT
>TRBD2|TRBV6-5|TRBJ2-3|.
CASRGSGPGGQYF
TGTGCCAGCCGGGGTTCGGGACCGGGGGGGCAGTATTTT
>.|TRBV11-2|TRBJ1-1|many
CASSLGRQQNTEAFF
TGTGCCAGCAGCTTAGGTCGACAGCAGAACACTGAAGCTTTCTTT
>TRBD2|TRBV2|TRBJ2-1|many
CASSEEGLVSSGYNEQFF
TGTGCCAGCAGTGAAGAGGGACTAGTATCGAGTGGCTACAATGAGCAGTTCTTC
>.|TRBV5-6|TRBJ1-1|.
CASSLGRTPNTEAFF
TGTGCCAGCAGCCTTGGGCGGACACCGAACACTGAAGCTTTCTTT